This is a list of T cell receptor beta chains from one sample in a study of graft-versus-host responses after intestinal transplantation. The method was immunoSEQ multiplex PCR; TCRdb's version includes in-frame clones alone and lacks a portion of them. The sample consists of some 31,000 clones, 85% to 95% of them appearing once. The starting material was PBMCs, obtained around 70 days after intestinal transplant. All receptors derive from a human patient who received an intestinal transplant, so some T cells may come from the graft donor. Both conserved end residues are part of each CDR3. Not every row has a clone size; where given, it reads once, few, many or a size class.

CDR3aa: CATSRLGTSGREGTYNEQFF; v_gene: TRBV15; abundance: -
CDR3aa: CASSPGTGGQETQYF; v_gene: TRBV6-5; abundance: few
CDR3aa: CASTIGTGGSGETQYF; v_gene: TRBV28; abundance: -
CDR3aa: CASGGGRSGNTIYF; v_gene: TRBV7-8; abundance: -
CDR3aa: CASSSTRLATIRDEQFF; v_gene: TRBV10-2; abundance: -
CDR3aa: CASSLGLAGFTDTQYF; v_gene: TRBV28; abundance: -
CDR3aa: CASSSKGYGNTEAFF; v_gene: TRBV7-9; abundance: once
CDR3aa: CASSYPGGNTEAFF; v_gene: TRBV6-5; abundance: -
CDR3aa: CASSFSYYNEQFF; v_gene: TRBV28; abundance: once
CDR3aa: CASSIIGNQPQHF; v_gene: TRBV19; abundance: -
CDR3aa: CASSSRGAVITDTQYF; v_gene: TRBV13; abundance: -
CDR3aa: CASSVDGINSPLHF; v_gene: TRBV6-4; abundance: once
CDR3aa: CASSPLQGAHTEAFF; v_gene: TRBV7-7; abundance: -
CDR3aa: CASSFPVSPYEQFF; v_gene: TRBV11-2; abundance: -
CDR3aa: CASSTRDGLNNQPQHF; v_gene: TRBV28; abundance: few
CDR3aa: CASSLASRGNSPLHF; v_gene: TRBV7-9; abundance: -
CDR3aa: CASSYTVRDRDYEQYF; v_gene: TRBV6-6; abundance: -
CDR3aa: CASSSETGVNTEAFF; v_gene: TRBV27; abundance: -
CDR3aa: CASSLGGERGTGFGGYTF; v_gene: TRBV7-9; abundance: -
CDR3aa: CASSLLGYTEAFF; v_gene: TRBV6-1; abundance: -
CDR3aa: CASRVYDSQETQYF; v_gene: TRBV28; abundance: -
CDR3aa: CASSLVPSQETQYF; v_gene: TRBV11-2; abundance: -
CDR3aa: CASSLISHSGELFF; v_gene: TRBV13; abundance: -
CDR3aa: CAWSRGDTITEAFF; v_gene: TRBV30; abundance: -
CDR3aa: CASSFEIYNEKLFF; v_gene: TRBV7-9; abundance: -
CDR3aa: CASSDSEGGELFF; v_gene: TRBV6-4; abundance: -
CDR3aa: CASSVEVGEGEKLFF; v_gene: TRBV9; abundance: -
CDR3aa: CAWNWKTGEVETQYF; v_gene: TRBV30; abundance: once
CDR3aa: CASSLERQGVNNSPLHF; v_gene: TRBV7-9; abundance: -
CDR3aa: CAWSVESFNEKLFF; v_gene: TRBV30; abundance: -
CDR3aa: CATSPIGTGTDTQYF; v_gene: TRBV15; abundance: -
CDR3aa: CASSWGAGPGPNSPLHF; v_gene: TRBV5-4; abundance: -
CDR3aa: CAWYRGVTDTQYF; v_gene: TRBV30; abundance: -
CDR3aa: CASSLREGASTDTQYF; v_gene: TRBV7-9; abundance: -
CDR3aa: CASSGLAYDTQYF; v_gene: TRBV6-6; abundance: -
CDR3aa: CASSFTDNYGYTF; v_gene: TRBV7-9; abundance: -
CDR3aa: CSVERQGGTEAFF; v_gene: TRBV29-1; abundance: once
CDR3aa: CASLELNEQFF; v_gene: TRBV30; abundance: -
CDR3aa: CASSQDPLWRRGLNTEAFF; v_gene: TRBV4-1; abundance: -
CDR3aa: CASGGLAGVYNEQFF; v_gene: TRBV6-1; abundance: -
CDR3aa: CAWRESGDRRYEQYF; v_gene: TRBV30; abundance: -
CDR3aa: CASSRDPTFGNTIYF; v_gene: TRBV4-3; abundance: once
CDR3aa: CASSTAGVGLGNQPQHF; v_gene: TRBV9; abundance: once
CDR3aa: CASSQVHLVNEKLFF; v_gene: TRBV4-1; abundance: -
CDR3aa: CASIPTGSTDTQYF; v_gene: TRBV10-2; abundance: -
CDR3aa: CSVHFVGELFF; v_gene: TRBV29-1; abundance: -
CDR3aa: CASYRLGEDEQYF; v_gene: TRBV2; abundance: -
CDR3aa: CASSLDSSGSIGETQYF; v_gene: TRBV7-8; abundance: -
CDR3aa: CASRPKGGGPGEQYF; v_gene: TRBV5-4; abundance: -
CDR3aa: CASSVASGGNSPLHF; v_gene: TRBV9; abundance: -
CDR3aa: CASSYLSGLSGYTF; v_gene: TRBV6-5; abundance: -
CDR3aa: CASSSLGGQGFFEAFF; v_gene: TRBV7-9; abundance: -
CDR3aa: CASSLRDSSYEQYF; v_gene: TRBV28; abundance: -
CDR3aa: CASTPGVYGYTF; v_gene: TRBV19; abundance: -
CDR3aa: CASSQGRGGPGEQYF; v_gene: TRBV4-2; abundance: few